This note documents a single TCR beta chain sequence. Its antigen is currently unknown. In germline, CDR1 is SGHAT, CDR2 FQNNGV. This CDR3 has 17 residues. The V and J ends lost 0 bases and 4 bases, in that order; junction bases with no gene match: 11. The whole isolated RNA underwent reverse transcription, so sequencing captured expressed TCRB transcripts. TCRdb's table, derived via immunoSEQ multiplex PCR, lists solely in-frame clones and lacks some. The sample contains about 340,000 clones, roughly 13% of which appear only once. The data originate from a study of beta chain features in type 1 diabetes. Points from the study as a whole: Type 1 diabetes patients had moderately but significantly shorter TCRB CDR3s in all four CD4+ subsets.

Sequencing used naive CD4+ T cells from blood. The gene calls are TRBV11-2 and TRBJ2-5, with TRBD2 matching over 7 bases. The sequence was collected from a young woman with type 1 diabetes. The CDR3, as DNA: TGTGCCAGCAGCTTAGATTACAGCCTAGCGGAAGGAGAGACCCAGTACTTC. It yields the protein CASSLDYSLAEGETQYF.